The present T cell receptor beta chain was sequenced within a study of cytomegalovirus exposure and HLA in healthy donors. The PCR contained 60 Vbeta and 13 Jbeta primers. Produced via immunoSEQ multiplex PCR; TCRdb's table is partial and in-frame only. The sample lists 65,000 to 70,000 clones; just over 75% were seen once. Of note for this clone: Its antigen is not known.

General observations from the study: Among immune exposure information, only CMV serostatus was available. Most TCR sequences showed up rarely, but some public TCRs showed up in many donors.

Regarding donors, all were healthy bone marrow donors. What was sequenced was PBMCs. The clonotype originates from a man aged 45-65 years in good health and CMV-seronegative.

The CDR3 nucleotides read TGTGCCAGCAGCCAACATACGCAGGGCGTCTATGGCTACACCTTC. This sequence encodes CASSQHTQGVYGYTF. The chain couples TRBV14 to TRBJ1-2; a weak D match, TRBD1 (5 bases). Germline CDR1 and CDR2: SGHDN and FVKESK. With 2 bases removed from V and 4 bases from J, the gap between germline ends came to 14 bases. This CDR3 has 15 amino acids. The full variable domain, with the rest looked up from reference TRBV14 and TRBJ1-2, is EAGVTQFPSHSVIEKGQTVTLRCDPISGHDNLYWYRRVMGKEIKFLLHFVKESKQDESGMPNNRFLAERTGGTYSTLKVQPAELEDSGVYFCASSQHTQGVYGYTFGSGTRLTVV.